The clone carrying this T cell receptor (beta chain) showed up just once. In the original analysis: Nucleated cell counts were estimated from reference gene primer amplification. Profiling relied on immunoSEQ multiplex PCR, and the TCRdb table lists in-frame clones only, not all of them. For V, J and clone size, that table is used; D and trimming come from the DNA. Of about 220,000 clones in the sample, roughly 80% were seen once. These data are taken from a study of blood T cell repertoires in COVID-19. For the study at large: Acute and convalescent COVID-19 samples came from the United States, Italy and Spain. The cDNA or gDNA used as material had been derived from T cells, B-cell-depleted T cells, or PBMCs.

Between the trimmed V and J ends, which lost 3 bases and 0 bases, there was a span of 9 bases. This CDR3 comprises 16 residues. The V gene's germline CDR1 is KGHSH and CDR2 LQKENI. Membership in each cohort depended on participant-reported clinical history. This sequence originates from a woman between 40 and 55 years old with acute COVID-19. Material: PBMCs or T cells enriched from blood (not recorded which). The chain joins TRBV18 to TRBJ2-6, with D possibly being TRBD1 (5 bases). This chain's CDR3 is CASSPTGSSGANVLTF. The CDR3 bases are TGTGCCAGCTCACCCACAGGTAGCTCTGGGGCCAACGTCCTGACTTTC.